Sequencing of this TCR beta chain was carried out in a study of T cells after posttransplantation cyclophosphamide. On this clone: The antigen remains undetermined.

General study points: After PTCy, TRB diversity resembled that of CNI/methotrexate controls.

This table comes from immunoSEQ multiplex PCR, and its TCRdb copy is limited to in-frame clones, with some not included. This table holds 15,000 to 20,000 clones, roughly 84% found once. Controls had myeloablative marrow grafts with methotrexate and calcineurin inhibitor, sampled at 1 year. The CDR3 totals 15 residues. V dropped 2 bases and J dropped 2 bases, with 8 bases sitting between them. Germline loops: CDR1 SGDLS, CDR2 YYNGEE. The starting material was PBMCs, obtained after an allogeneic stem cell transplant with a calcineurin inhibitor and methotrexate. The chain is built from TRBV9 and TRBJ2-6, with D tentatively TRBD1 (5 bases). The sequence came from a male patient in his fifties who received an allogeneic stem cell transplant from an unrelated donor, was CMV-positive, and had chronic GVHD only. The graft donor may have contributed some T cells. The CDR3 nucleotides are TGTGCCAGCAGCGTCAGGGTAACTGGGGCCAACGTCCTGACTTTC. Translated, it gives CASSVRVTGANVLTF.